This T cell receptor (beta chain) comes out of a study of T cells after yellow fever vaccination. Germline V gives CDR1 SGHVS, CDR2 FQNEAQ. The CDR3 totals 16 residues. Trimming at V came to 3 bases and at J to 7 bases, leaving 9 bases not matched to a gene. The TCR cDNA carried a universal primer site and UMIs from 5'RACE template switching. One entry per CDR3 protein, called by TCRdb with MiXCR from the 5' RACE reads. The sample holds some 400,000 distinct CDR3 sequences; around a sixth are singletons and the top ten take around 17%. The sequence was obtained from a man aged 18 to 30 who received the YFV17D yellow fever vaccine. Sequenced here: PBMCs, sampled before the yellow fever booster vaccination. The gene calls are TRBV7-8 and TRBJ2-1; 10 bases fit TRBD2. The CDR3 loop reads CASSFPSGGALNEQFF. CDR3 in DNA: TGTGCCAGCAGCTTCCCGAGCGGGGGGGCGCTGAATGAGCAGTTCTTC. Supplemented by reference TRBV7-8 and TRBJ2-1, the full variable domain reads GAGVSQSPRYKVAKRGQDVALRCDPISGHVSLFWYQQALGQGPEFLTYFQNEAQLDKSGLPSDRFFAERPEGSVSTLKIQRTQQEDSAVYLCASSFPSGGALNEQFFGPGTRLTVL.